This T cell receptor (beta chain) derives from a study of blood T cell repertoires in COVID-19. Study summary: Collection of acute and convalescent COVID-19 samples took place in the United States, Italy and Spain.

In the study's own analysis: It was from reference gene primer amplification that nucleated cell counts were estimated. The repertoire was sequenced with immunoSEQ multiplex PCR; TCRdb's copy has only in-frame clones and lacks some. Clonal size and the V and J genes are those of that table, whereas D and trimming came from the DNA. The table has approximately 12,000 clones, about 90% seen once. After removal of 6 bases from V and 7 bases from J, the junction contained 8 bases not matched to a gene. This CDR3 spans 14 amino acids. Germline V gene data show CDR1 as SEHNR and CDR2 as FQNEAQ (reference sequence).

The sample consisted of peripheral blood. The rearrangement joins TRBV7-9 to TRBJ2-7; 11 positions agree with TRBD2. This clonotype was sampled from a woman in her 70s with active COVID-19. CDR3 region: CASSFPGLAVEQYF. CDR3 coding DNA: TGTGCCAGCAGTTTTCCGGGACTAGCGGTTGAGCAGTACTTC.